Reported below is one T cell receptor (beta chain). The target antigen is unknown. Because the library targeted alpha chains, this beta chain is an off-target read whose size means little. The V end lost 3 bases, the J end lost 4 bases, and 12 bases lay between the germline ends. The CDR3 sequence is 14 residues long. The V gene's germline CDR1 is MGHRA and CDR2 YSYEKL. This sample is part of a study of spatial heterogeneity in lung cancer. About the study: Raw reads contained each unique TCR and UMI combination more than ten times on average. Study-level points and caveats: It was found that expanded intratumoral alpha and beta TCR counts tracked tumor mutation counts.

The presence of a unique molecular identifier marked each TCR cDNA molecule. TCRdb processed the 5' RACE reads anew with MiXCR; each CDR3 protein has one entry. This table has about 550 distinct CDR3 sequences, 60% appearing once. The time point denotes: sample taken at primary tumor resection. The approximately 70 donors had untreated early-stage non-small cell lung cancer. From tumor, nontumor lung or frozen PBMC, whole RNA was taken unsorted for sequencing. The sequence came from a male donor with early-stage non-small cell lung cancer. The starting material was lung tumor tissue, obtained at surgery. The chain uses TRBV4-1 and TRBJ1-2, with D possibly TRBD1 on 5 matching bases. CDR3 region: CASSQARGGYGYTF. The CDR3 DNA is TGCGCCAGCAGCCAGGCCCGGGGCGGCTATGGCTACACCTTC.